Detailed here is one TCR beta chain. This specimen comes from a study of blood T cell repertoires in COVID-19. At the level of the study: COVID-19 samples collected from the United States, Italy and Spain covered acute and convalescent phases. Sources were T cells, B-cell-depleted T cells, or PBMCs; the material itself was cDNA or gDNA.

Per the authors' pipeline: Scientists estimated how many nucleated cells there were by amplifying reference gene primers. Measured with immunoSEQ multiplex PCR; TCRdb has only the in-frame clones, and not every one. For V, J and clone size, that table is used; D and trimming come from the DNA. The repertoire consists of around 100,000 clones, with around four fifths occurring once and the leading ten covering about 5%. This CDR3 region has 14 residues. Germline assignment: CDR1 SGHNT and CDR2 YENEEA. Trimming removed 1 base at V and 4 bases at J, with 11 bases between. Sample: peripheral blood. This TCR derives from a man between 60 and 70 years old with acute or convalescent COVID-19. The gene calls are TRBV11-3 and TRBJ2-7; D might be TRBD2 (7 bases). CDR3 protein: CASSLVGGLYEQYF. CDR3 sequence (DNA): TGTGCCAGCAGCTTAGTCGGGGGGCTGTACGAGCAGTACTTC. The complete variable domain, with remaining parts taken from reference TRBV11-3 and TRBJ2-7, reads EAGVVQSPRYKIIEKKQPVAFWCNPISGHNTLYWYLQNLGQGPELLIRYENEEAVDDSQLPKDRFSAERLKGVDSTLKIQPAELGDSAVYLCASSLVGGLYEQYFGPGTRLTVT.